These 6 T cell receptor beta chains were sequenced from one sample in a study of OX40 agonist ivuxolimab in advanced cancers. Sequencing used immunoSEQ multiplex PCR; TCRdb keeps in-frame clones, though not all of them. The sample yields about 26,000 clones, approximately 80% seen once. Sequenced here: CD4+ or CD8+ T cells sorted from blood, sampled in a trial of the OX40 agonist ivuxolimab. The receptors here all came from an adult with an advanced solid tumor such as melanoma, head and neck, liver or kidney cancer.

V gene TRBV7-9 combines with J gene TRBJ1-1; D might be TRBD1 (6 bases). The germline gives CDR1 SEHNR, CDR2 FQNEAQ (reference sequence). The V and J ends lost 7 bases and 4 bases respectively, with 22 bases between them. CDR3 length: 16 amino acids. The CDR3 region is CASTNQGGLGATEAFF. The CDR3 region has the DNA TGTGCCAGCACCAACCAAGGGGGGCTAGGGGCCACTGAAGCTTTCTTT.

The V and J genes are TRBV7-9 and TRBJ2-5, with 7 bases fitting TRBD1. Germline V gives CDR1 SEHNR, CDR2 FQNEAQ (reference sequence). V dropped 4 bases and J dropped 1; count of bases not matched to a gene: 9. CDR3 length: 16 amino acids. CDR3 amino acids: CASSSKRGLSQETQYF. CDR3 nucleotides: TGTGCCAGCAGCTCAAAGAGGGGGCTTAGCCAAGAGACCCAGTACTTC.

The chain combines TRBV18 with TRBJ1-2, with a tentative D call TRBD1 (6 bases). Trimming removed 2 bases at V and 1 base at J, with 17 bases between. This CDR3 region has 17 residues. Germline lookup yields CDR1 KGHSH and CDR2 LQKENI. Here the CDR3 reads CASSPVRGSSRNYGYTF. The CDR3 DNA is TGTGCCAGCTCACCAGTAAGGGGGTCCAGTCGTAACTATGGCTACACCTTC.

In nucleotides, the CDR3 is TGTGCCAGCAGTCCCTTTAACTCAAACTACGAGCAGTACTTC. This gives the protein CASSPFNSNYEQYF. The chain combines TRBV6-5 with TRBJ2-7, with no clear D. The CDR3 spans 14 residues. Deletions cut 5 bases from V and 3 bases from J, with 14 bases between. The germline V gene has CDR1 MNHEY and CDR2 SVGAGI.

The V and J genes are TRBV12-5 and TRBJ2-3; D may match TRBD1 or TRBD2 (6 bases each). The V gene's germline CDR1 is LGHNT and CDR2 FRNRAP. V lost 0 bases and J 5 bases, leaving 15 bases between the germline ends. This CDR3 spans 16 amino acids. The CDR3 region has the DNA TGTGCTAGTGGTTTGGTTTACGGGGGCTCGGGAGATACGCAGTATTTT. This gives the protein CASGLVYGGSGDTQYF.

This clone showed up just a few times. The V call is TRBV5-5, the J call TRBJ2-1; 8 positions agree with TRBD1. V was clipped by 4 bases and J by 8 bases; unmatched bases: 2. Germline CDR1 reads SGHKS; CDR2 reads YYEKEE (reference sequence). This CDR3 has 12 amino acids. DNA of the CDR3: TGTGCCAGCAGCCGACAGGGGCATGAGCAGTTCTTC. This sequence encodes CASSRQGHEQFF.